The rows below give T cell receptor beta chains drawn from one sample of a study of T cell responses to AZD1222 COVID-19 vaccine. The table came from immunoSEQ multiplex PCR; TCRdb's copy has only in-frame clones and leaves some out. The sample holds around 110,000 clones, over 75% seen once. The specimen comprised peripheral blood, sampled on day 0 of AZD1222 vaccination. The origin of the receptors is an adult in good health. CDR3s include the opening cysteine and the closing phenylalanine or tryptophan. The D gene is left open where the match is weak. Size tells how often a clone was seen (once, few, many) or the class of an expanded clone, and some rows leave it out.

d_call j_call clone_size v_call cdr3_nt cdr3_aa
- TRBJ1-2 - TRBV7-8 TGTGCCAGCAGCCCCGAGGCCGGCCCCAAGACCTATGGCTACACCTTC CASSPEAGPKTYGYTF
- TRBJ1-2 few TRBV5-1 TGCGCCAGCAGCTTGGGTCAGGGCTACACCTTC CASSLGQGYTF
- TRBJ2-5 - TRBV3-1/TRBV3-2 TGTGCCAGCAGCCAAGATGGCGGACGGGAGACCCAGTACTTC CASSQDGGRETQYF
TRBD2 TRBJ2-7 once TRBV5-1 TGCGCCAGCAGCGGAAAGAAGGGACTAGCGGCATTCTACGAGCAGTACTTC CASSGKKGLAAFYEQYF
TRBD1 TRBJ2-2 few TRBV6-5 TGTGCCAGCAGCCCCGGGACAGGGGGCGGCGGGGAGCTGTTTTTT CASSPGTGGGGELFF
TRBD2 TRBJ2-7 - TRBV27 TGTGCCAGCAGTCCGACTAGCGGGCTGTACGAGCAGTACTTC CASSPTSGLYEQYF
- TRBJ1-5 - TRBV2 TGTGCCAGCAGTGAAGGACAGGTCTATCAGCCCCAGCATTTT CASSEGQVYQPQHF
TRBD1 TRBJ1-2 - TRBV3-1/TRBV3-2 TGTGCCAGCAGCCAGGACAGGGTGCGGGGCTACACCTTC CASSQDRVRGYTF
TRBD1 TRBJ1-1 - TRBV23-1 TGCGCCAGCAGTCGGATACAGGGGTACACTGAAGCTTTCTTT CASSRIQGYTEAFF
TRBD1 TRBJ1-2 - TRBV7-2 TGTGCCAGCAGCTTAGGAGAACAGGGGGCCTTTGGCTACACCTTC CASSLGEQGAFGYTF
TRBD1 TRBJ1-4 - TRBV5-1 TGCGCCAGCAGCTTGGTAGCAGGGGGCGATGAAAAACTGTTTTTT CASSLVAGGDEKLFF
- TRBJ1-4 - TRBV21-1 TGTGCCAGCAGCAAAAGGTGGAGGGCGAACAGGGGCCGTGAAAAACTGTTTTTT CASSKRWRANRGREKLFF
- TRBJ2-2 - TRBV7-9 TGTGCCAGCAGCTACCCTCCCACCGGGGAGCTGTTTTTT CASSYPPTGELFF
- TRBJ1-2 - TRBV12-3/TRBV12-4 TGTGCCAGCAGTTTAGAAACGGGGGGAGGCTACACCTTC CASSLETGGGYTF
TRBD2 TRBJ2-1 - TRBV5-4 TGTGCCAGCAGCTTAGCGGGGGGGCTACATGAGCAGTTCTTC CASSLAGGLHEQFF
TRBD1 TRBJ2-7 - TRBV19 TGTGCCAGTACCCCCGAGGCAGGGGGTTCCGGCGAGCAGTACTTC CASTPEAGGSGEQYF
- TRBJ2-3 - TRBV29-1 TGCAGCTCGGAGGGCAGTTTTGGTGATACGCAGTATTTT CSSEGSFGDTQYF
TRBD1 TRBJ1-1 - TRBV5-4 TGTGCCAGCAGCTTGGAGGGGGCGTTTGCATATGACACTGAAGCTTTCTTT CASSLEGAFAYDTEAFF
- TRBJ2-1 once TRBV3-1/TRBV3-2 TGTGCCAGCAGCCAAGATACGGGAGAGTACAATGAGCAGTTCTTC CASSQDTGEYNEQFF
- TRBJ1-6 - TRBV20-1 TGCAGTGCTAGTGGTTCAGGTCGTTCACCCCTCCACTTT CSASGSGRSPLHF
- TRBJ2-4 few TRBV19 TGTGCCAGTTCCGACTTTTCTCCAAACATTCAGTACTTC CASSDFSPNIQYF
TRBD2 TRBJ2-5 - TRBV5-4 TGTGCCAGCAGCTTTGGAGGACTAGCGGGGGAGACCCAGTACTTC CASSFGGLAGETQYF
- TRBJ2-5 - TRBV4-2 TGTGCCAGCAGCCAAGATGGGGGACGACGAGAAGAGACCCAGTACTTC CASSQDGGRREETQYF
- TRBJ2-3 - TRBV5-1 TGCGCCAGCAGCTCGCCTTTAGGGGGGGGGAGCACAGATACGCAGTATTTT CASSSPLGGGSTDTQYF
TRBD1 TRBJ1-4 - TRBV7-8 TGTGCCAGCAGCCCTAACAGGGGGGGCGAAAAACTGTTTTTT CASSPNRGGEKLFF
- TRBJ2-7 - TRBV13 TGTGCCAGCAGCTCCTCTGGACAGTACGAGCAGTACTTC CASSSSGQYEQYF
- TRBJ1-2 - TRBV5-1 TGCGCCAGCAGCGCCCAGGGTGCAAGCTATGGCTACACCTTC CASSAQGASYGYTF
- TRBJ2-1 - TRBV6-2/TRBV6-3 TGTGCCAGCAGTTACTCGAGGCGGGTCAATGAGCAGTTCTTC CASSYSRRVNEQFF
TRBD1 TRBJ2-1 - TRBV7-3 TGTGCCAGCAGCCTTGGGACAGGGGGCAACAATGAGCAGTTCTTC CASSLGTGGNNEQFF
TRBD1 TRBJ2-7 - TRBV19 TGTGCCAGTAGTACAGGGACAGGGGGTTTCTACGAGCAGTACTTC CASSTGTGGFYEQYF
TRBD1 TRBJ2-7 - TRBV5-6 TGTGCCAGCAGCGCCTTACAGGGGTGGGGTAGTGGGTACGAGCAGTACTTC CASSALQGWGSGYEQYF
- TRBJ2-5 - TRBV9 TGTGCCAGCAGCGTCGGAGGGGCGGGTGGTGAGACCCAGTACTTC CASSVGGAGGETQYF
- TRBJ2-5 few TRBV2 TGTGCCAGCAGTAACCAGGGGTCGTACCAAGAGACCCAGTACTTC CASSNQGSYQETQYF
- TRBJ2-7 once TRBV5-1 TGCGCCAGCAGCTTTAACGGTCCCTACGAGCAGTACTTC CASSFNGPYEQYF
- TRBJ2-6 - TRBV5-6 TGTGCCAGCAGCCCACATTCAGGGTTTTGGGCCAACGTCCTGACTTTC CASSPHSGFWANVLTF
TRBD1 TRBJ1-1 few TRBV27 TGTGCCAGCAGCCCGGACAGGGAGACTGAAGCTTTCTTT CASSPDRETEAFF
- TRBJ2-3 - TRBV7-6 TGTGCCAGCAGCTTCTACGAAGATACGCAGTATTTT CASSFYEDTQYF
- TRBJ2-3 - TRBV13 TGTGCCAGCAGCACACAGGGTTTGACAGATACGCAGTATTTT CASSTQGLTDTQYF
TRBD1 TRBJ2-2 - TRBV28 TGTGCCAGCAGTTCAAGGGGGCTGGACACCGGGGAGCTGTTTTTT CASSSRGLDTGELFF
TRBD2 TRBJ2-5 - TRBV28 TGTGCCAGCAGTATACCCGGGGAGGGCCTTGAAGAGACCCAGTACTTC CASSIPGEGLEETQYF
- TRBJ1-3 - TRBV5-5 TGTGCCAGCAGCTTGTCTCAGGGGACTGGAAACACCATATATTTT CASSLSQGTGNTIYF
TRBD1 TRBJ1-2 - TRBV2 TGTGCCAGATTATACAGGGGAAGTAACGGCTACACCTTC CARLYRGSNGYTF
- TRBJ1-1 - TRBV5-8 TGTGCCAGCAGCTTTCCGGGAGGATCGAACACTGAAGCTTTCTTT CASSFPGGSNTEAFF
- TRBJ2-1 - TRBV19 TGTGCCAGTAGTCCCCCGGCCGACGAGCAGTTCTTC CASSPPADEQFF
- TRBJ1-1 - TRBV29-1 TGCAGCGCTCGGTGGAACACTGAAGCTTTCTTT CSARWNTEAFF
- TRBJ2-1 - TRBV7-2 TGTGCCAGCAGCCCGGGTGTGAGGAATGAGCAGTTCTTC CASSPGVRNEQFF
- TRBJ2-1 - TRBV5-1 TGCGCCAGCAGCTTGTCGGGACGTCTTTCGGGTAATGAGCAGTTCTTC CASSLSGRLSGNEQFF
- TRBJ2-3 - TRBV5-1 TGCGCCAGCCGCCGGAAGTACTCCACAGATACGCAGTATTTT CASRRKYSTDTQYF
- TRBJ2-2 few TRBV7-3 TGTGCCAGCAGCCACGGGCAGGGGCAAGCCGGGGAGCTGTTTTTT CASSHGQGQAGELFF
- TRBJ1-3 - TRBV2 TGTGCCAGCAGCATGACAGAGCGTTACACCATATATTTT CASSMTERYTIYF
TRBD2 TRBJ2-5 - TRBV19 TGTGCCAGTAGTGTGTCGGGACTAGCGGGCCAAGAGACCCAGTACTTC CASSVSGLAGQETQYF
- TRBJ2-1 - TRBV5-6 TGTGCCAGCAGCTTGGGGTCGAGTGAGCAGTTCTTC CASSLGSSEQFF
- TRBJ1-1 - TRBV11-1 TGTGCCAGCAGCTCCGGACTCCTCAACACTGAAGCTTTCTTT CASSSGLLNTEAFF
- TRBJ2-5 - TRBV9 TGTGCCAGCAGCTCTACAGGGTTGGAGACCCAGTACTTC CASSSTGLETQYF
- TRBJ2-7 - TRBV14 TGTGCCAGCGCGGGCACGGGGCCCTACGAGCAGTACTTC CASAGTGPYEQYF
TRBD1 TRBJ1-1 - TRBV4-1 TGCGCCAGCAGCCGTCGCCAGGGGGCAATCAAGACTGAAGCTTTCTTT CASSRRQGAIKTEAFF
- TRBJ2-3 - TRBV3-1/TRBV3-2 TGTGCCAGCAGCCAAGTACGCCTGCCCTTGGCGGGTACGCAGTATTTT CASSQVRLPLAGTQYF
- TRBJ2-7 once TRBV6-4 TGTGCCAGCAGCTTAGCAGAGGGCCACGAGCAGTACTTC CASSLAEGHEQYF
TRBD1 TRBJ1-5 - TRBV5-6 TGTGCCAGCAGCTCGGGACAGAACAATCAGCCCCAGCATTTT CASSSGQNNQPQHF